This TCR beta chain was identified during a study of technical replicates of blood from several donors. The CDR3 spans 13 residues. With V trimmed by 3 bases and J by 4 bases, 3 bases remained unmatched. CDR1 is SGHRS and CDR2 is YFSETQ in the germline V gene. TCRdb's copy holds only in-frame clones and misses some; the assay was immunoSEQ multiplex PCR. The repertoire holds about 73,000 clones, with 90% as singletons. The chain combines TRBV5-1 with TRBJ1-2, with 7 bases aligning to TRBD1. Input material: PBMCs. This receptor was taken from a human donor in good health. Some clones in this sample may be carry-over from other donors' samples. The CDR3 loop reads CASSWDSVYGYTF. For the CDR3, the DNA is TGCGCCAGCAGCTGGGACAGTGTCTATGGCTACACCTTC.